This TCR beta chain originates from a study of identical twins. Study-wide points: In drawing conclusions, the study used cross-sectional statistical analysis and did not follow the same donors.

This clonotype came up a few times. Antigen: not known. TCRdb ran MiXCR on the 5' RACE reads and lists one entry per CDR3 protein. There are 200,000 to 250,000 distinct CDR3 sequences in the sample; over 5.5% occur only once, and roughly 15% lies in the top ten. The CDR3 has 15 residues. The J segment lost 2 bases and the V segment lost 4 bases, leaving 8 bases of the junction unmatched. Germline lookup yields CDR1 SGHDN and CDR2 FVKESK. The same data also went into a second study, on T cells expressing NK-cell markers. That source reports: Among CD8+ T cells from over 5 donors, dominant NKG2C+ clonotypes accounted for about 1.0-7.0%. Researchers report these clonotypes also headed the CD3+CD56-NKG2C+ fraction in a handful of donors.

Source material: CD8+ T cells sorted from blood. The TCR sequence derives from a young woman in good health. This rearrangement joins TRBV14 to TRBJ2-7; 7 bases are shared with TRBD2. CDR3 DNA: TGTGCCAGCAGCCCGGGGGGAGGACCCGCCTACGAGCAGTACTTC. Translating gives CASSPGGGPAYEQYF.